This T cell receptor beta chain was recorded in a study of naive and memory T cell subsets. Broader study findings: Especially in CD8 cells, naive repertoires contained a few larger clonotypes, possibly CD45RA-re-expressing memory cells.

From the second PCR step, alpha and beta chains were amplified apart. Of note for this clonotype: Its antigen remains unidentified.

Two oligonucleotides, mixed equimolar, formed the beta constant-region primer covering TRBC1 and TRBC2. Ligated cDNA was amplified by four rounds of PCR with nested alpha and beta constant-region primers and SP2. TCRdb re-derived calls from the UMI-ligation and nested PCR reads in MiXCR, one entry per CDR3 protein. The repertoire holds under 150,000 distinct CDR3 sequences, with approximately 20% as singletons. The V end lost 1 base, the J end lost 8 bases, and 5 bases lay between the germline ends. Germline V CDR1 and CDR2: WSHSY, SAAADI. This CDR3 contains 12 residues. J is TRBJ2-2 and V is TRBV10-2; D is undetermined. Source material: naive CD8+ T cells from blood. The sequence was obtained from a human donor in good health. The CDR3 here is CASSELPGELFF. As DNA, the CDR3 is TGCGCCAGCAGTGAGTTACCGGGGGAGCTGTTTTTT.